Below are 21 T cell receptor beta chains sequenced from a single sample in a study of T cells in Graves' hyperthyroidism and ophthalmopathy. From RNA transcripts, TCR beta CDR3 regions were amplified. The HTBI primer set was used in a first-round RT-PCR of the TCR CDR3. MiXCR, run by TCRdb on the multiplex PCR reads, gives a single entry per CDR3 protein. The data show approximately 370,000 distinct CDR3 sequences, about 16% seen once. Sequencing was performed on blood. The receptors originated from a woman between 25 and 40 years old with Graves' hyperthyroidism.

The DNA of the CDR3 is TGTGCCAGCAGTTACTCCGGGACAGGGGGTGGTAAGCAGTACTTC. It is translated as CASSYSGTGGGKQYF. V gene TRBV6-5 combines with J gene TRBJ2-7, with 11 bases fitting TRBD1. This CDR3 contains 15 residues. Germline CDR1 reads MNHEY; CDR2 reads SVGAGI. V lost 0 bases, J lost 8 bases, and 6 bases stayed unmatched.

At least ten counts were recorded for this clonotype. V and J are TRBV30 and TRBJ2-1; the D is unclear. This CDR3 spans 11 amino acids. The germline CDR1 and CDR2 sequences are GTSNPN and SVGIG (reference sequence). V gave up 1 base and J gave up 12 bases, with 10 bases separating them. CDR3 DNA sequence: TGTGCCTGGAGTGCCCCTTCAGCGCAGTTCTTC. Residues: CAWSAPSAQFF.

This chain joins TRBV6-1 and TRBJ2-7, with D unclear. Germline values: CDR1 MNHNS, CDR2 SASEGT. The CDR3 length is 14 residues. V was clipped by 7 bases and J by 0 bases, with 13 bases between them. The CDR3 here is CASIGTDSSYEQYF. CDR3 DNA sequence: TGTGCCAGCATAGGCACCGACTCCTCCTACGAGCAGTACTTC.

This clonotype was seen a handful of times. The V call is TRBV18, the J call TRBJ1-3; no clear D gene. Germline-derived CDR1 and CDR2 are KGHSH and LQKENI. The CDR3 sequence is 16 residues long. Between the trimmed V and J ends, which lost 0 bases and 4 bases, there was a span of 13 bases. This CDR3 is CASSPPTTQYGNTIYF. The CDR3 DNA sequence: TGTGCCAGCTCACCACCTACGACGCAGTACGGAAACACCATATATTTT.

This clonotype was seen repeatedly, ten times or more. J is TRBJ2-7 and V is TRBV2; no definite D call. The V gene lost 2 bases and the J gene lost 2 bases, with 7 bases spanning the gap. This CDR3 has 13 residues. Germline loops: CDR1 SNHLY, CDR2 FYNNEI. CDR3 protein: CASSERRTYEQYF. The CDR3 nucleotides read TGTGCCAGCAGTGAACGTAGAACCTACGAGCAGTACTTC.

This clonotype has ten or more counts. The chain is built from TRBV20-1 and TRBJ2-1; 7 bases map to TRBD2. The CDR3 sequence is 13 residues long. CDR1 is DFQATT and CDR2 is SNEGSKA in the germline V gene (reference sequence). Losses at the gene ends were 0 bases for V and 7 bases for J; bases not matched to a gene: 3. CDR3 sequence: CSARDLSGNEQFF. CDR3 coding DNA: TGCAGTGCTAGAGACCTTAGCGGGAATGAGCAGTTCTTC.

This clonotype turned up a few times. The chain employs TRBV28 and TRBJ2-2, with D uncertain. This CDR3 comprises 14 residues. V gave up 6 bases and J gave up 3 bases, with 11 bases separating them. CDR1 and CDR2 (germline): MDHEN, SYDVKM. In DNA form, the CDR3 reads TGTGCCAGCAGGAAAGGGATGTACACCGGGGAGCTGTTTTTT. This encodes CASRKGMYTGELFF.

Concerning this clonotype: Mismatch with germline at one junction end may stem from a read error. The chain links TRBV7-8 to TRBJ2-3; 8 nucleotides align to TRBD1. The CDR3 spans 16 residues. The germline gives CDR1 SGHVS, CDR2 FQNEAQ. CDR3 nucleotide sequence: TGTGCCGGCAGCTATACAGGGGGGTCTAGCACAGATACGCAGTATTTT. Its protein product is CAGSYTGGSSTDTQYF. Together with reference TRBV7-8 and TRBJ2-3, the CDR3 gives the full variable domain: GAGVSQSPRYKVAKRGQDVALRCDPISGHVSLFWYQQALGQGPEFLTYFQNEAQLDKSGLPSDRFFAERPEGSVSTLKIQRTQQEDSAVYLCAGSYTGGSSTDTQYFGPGTRLTVL.

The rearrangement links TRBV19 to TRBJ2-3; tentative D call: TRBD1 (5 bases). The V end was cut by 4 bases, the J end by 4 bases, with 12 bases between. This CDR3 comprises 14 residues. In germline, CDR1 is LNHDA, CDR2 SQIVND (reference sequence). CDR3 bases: TGTGCCAGTAGTACTCCCCCAGGGTCAGATACGCAGTATTTT. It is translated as CASSTPPGSDTQYF.

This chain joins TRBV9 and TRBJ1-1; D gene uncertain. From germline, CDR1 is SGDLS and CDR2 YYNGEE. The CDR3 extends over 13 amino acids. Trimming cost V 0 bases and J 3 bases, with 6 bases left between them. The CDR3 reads CASSVVAYTEAFF. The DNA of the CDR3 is TGTGCCAGCAGCGTAGTCGCTTACACTGAAGCTTTCTTT.

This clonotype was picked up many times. CDR3 in DNA: TGTGCCAGCAGTTCCTATGGGGGGGGGACTAGCGGGAGTGTCGCCTACAATGAGCAGTTCTTC. Encoded protein: CASSSYGGGTSGSVAYNEQFF. J is TRBJ2-1 and V is TRBV27; TRBD2 matches 14 bases. The CDR3 totals 21 residues. From germline, CDR1 is MNHEY and CDR2 SMNVEV (reference sequence). V lost 4 bases, J lost 2 bases, and 16 bases stayed unmatched.

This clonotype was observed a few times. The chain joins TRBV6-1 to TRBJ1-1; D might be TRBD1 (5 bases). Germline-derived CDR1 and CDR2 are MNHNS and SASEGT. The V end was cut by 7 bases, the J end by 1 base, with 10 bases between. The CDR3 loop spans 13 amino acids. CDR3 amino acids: CASKRGRNTEAFF. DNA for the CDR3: TGTGCCAGCAAAAGGGGAAGGAACACTGAAGCTTTCTTT.

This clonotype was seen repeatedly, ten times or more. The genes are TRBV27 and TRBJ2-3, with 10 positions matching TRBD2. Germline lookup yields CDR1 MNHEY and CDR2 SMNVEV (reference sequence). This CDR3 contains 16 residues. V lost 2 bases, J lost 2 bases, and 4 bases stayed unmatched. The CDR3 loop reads CASSLTSGEPTDTQYF. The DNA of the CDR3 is TGTGCCAGCAGTTTAACTAGCGGGGAACCCACAGATACGCAGTATTTT.

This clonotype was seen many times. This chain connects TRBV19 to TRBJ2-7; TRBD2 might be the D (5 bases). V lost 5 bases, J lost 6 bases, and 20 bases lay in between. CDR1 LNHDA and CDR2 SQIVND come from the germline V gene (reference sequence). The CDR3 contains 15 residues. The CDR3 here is CASSPSGVLAGEQYF. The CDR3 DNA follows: TGTGCCAGTAGTCCGTCCGGGGTCCTTGCCGGCGAGCAGTACTTC.

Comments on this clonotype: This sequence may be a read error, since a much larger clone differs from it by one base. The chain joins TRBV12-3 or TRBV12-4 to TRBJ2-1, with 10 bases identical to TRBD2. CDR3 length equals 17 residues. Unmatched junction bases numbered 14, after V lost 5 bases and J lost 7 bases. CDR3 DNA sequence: TGTGCCAGCAGTACTGGGGCTAGCGGGAGATTGAGGAATGAGCAGTTCTTC. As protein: CASSTGASGRLRNEQFF.

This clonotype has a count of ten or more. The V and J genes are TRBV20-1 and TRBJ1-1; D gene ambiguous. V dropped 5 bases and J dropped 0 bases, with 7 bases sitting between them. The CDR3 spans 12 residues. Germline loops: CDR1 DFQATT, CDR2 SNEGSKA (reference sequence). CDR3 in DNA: TGCAGTGCTCCTACCTTGAACACTGAAGCTTTCTTT. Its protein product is CSAPTLNTEAFF.

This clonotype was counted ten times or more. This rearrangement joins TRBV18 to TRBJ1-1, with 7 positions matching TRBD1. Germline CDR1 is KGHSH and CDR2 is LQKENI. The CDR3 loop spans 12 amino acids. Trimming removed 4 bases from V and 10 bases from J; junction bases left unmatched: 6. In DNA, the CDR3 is TGTGCCAGCTCACACGACAGGGTTGGAGCTTTCTTT. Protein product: CASSHDRVGAFF.

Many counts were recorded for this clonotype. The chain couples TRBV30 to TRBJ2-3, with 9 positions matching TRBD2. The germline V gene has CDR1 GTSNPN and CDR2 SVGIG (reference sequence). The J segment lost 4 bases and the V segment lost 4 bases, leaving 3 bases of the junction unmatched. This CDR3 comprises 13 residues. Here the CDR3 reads CAWTSGIPDTQYF. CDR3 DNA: TGTGCCTGGACTAGCGGGATCCCAGATACGCAGTATTTT.

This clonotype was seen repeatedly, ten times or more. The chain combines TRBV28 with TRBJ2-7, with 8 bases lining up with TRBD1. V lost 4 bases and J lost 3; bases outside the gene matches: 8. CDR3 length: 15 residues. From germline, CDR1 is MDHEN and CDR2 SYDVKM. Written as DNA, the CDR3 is TGTGCCAGCAGTTCCTATGGGGACAGGATCTACGAGCAGTACTTC. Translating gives CASSSYGDRIYEQYF.

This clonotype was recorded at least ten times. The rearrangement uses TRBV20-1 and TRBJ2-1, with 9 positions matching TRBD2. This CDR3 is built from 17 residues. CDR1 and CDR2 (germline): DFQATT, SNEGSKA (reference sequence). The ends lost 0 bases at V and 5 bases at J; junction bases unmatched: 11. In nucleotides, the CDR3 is TGCAGTGCTAGAGATCGGGGAAGGACTAGCGCTAACAATGAGCAGTTCTTC. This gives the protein CSARDRGRTSANNEQFF.

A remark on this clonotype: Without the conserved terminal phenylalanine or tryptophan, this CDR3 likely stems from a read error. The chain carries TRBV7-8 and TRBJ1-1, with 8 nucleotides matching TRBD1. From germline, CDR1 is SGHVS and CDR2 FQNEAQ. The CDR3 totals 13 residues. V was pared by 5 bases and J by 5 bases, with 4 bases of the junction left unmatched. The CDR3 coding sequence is TGTGCCAGCAGCCTTACAGGGGGAACTGAAGCTTTCCTT. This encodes CASSLTGGTEAFL.